This entry lists 10 T cell receptor beta chains sequenced from one sample in a study of T cell changes during pregnancy in multiple sclerosis (dated by TCRdb to between 2019 and 2020). To prepare the library, the immunoSEQ multiplex PCR assay was applied. As stored in TCRdb, this immuneACCESS dataset retains in-frame rearrangements with V and J assigned. A fraction of the clones does not appear; measured against another copy, unresolved V genes explain less than half of the discrepancy, and the remainder lacks a known reason. The sample table shows approximately 49,000 clones, and almost 95% are seen once. 0.9% to 1% of the sample goes to the ten largest clones. The material sequenced was CD4+ T cells from peripheral blood mononuclear cells, taken in the second trimester of pregnancy. The receptors were sampled from a female donor in good health, enrolled as a control in a pregnancy study.

The rearrangement links TRBV19 to TRBJ2-5; D gene unclear. Germline loops: CDR1 LNHDA, CDR2 SQIVND (reference sequence). The V gene lost 7 bases and the J gene lost 5 bases, with 14 bases spanning the gap. There are 13 residues in the CDR3. The CDR3 DNA is TGTGCCAGTACTGGCGGCTTTCGGGAGACCCAGTACTTC. This gives the protein CASTGGFRETQYF.

The rearrangement joins TRBV30 to TRBJ2-7; perhaps TRBD1 as D (6 bases). V lost 4 bases, J lost 0 bases, and 16 bases lay in between. The CDR3 contains 15 residues. In germline, CDR1 is GTSNPN, CDR2 SVGIG (reference sequence). The CDR3 loop is CAWTPGAESSYEQYF. The DNA of the CDR3 is TGTGCCTGGACCCCAGGGGCGGAGAGCTCCTACGAGCAGTACTTC.

CDR3 loop: CASSARQGSGEQYF. The CDR3 DNA follows: TGTGCCAGCAGCGCCCGCCAGGGGTCCGGCGAGCAGTACTTC. The chain recombines TRBV7-8 with TRBJ2-7; the D gene is possibly TRBD1 (6 bases). V lost 5 bases, J lost 6 bases, and 17 bases lay in between. Germline V gene lookup returns CDR1 SGHVS and CDR2 FQNEAQ. This CDR3 has 14 amino acids.

This clone was picked up a small number of times. The gene calls are TRBV7-9 and TRBJ1-2, with D possibly being TRBD1 (5 bases). Looked up from germline, CDR1 is SEHNR and CDR2 is FQNEAQ (reference sequence). This CDR3 spans 14 amino acids. V dropped 5 bases and J dropped 7 bases, with 17 bases sitting between them. The CDR3 nucleotides are TGTGCCAGCAGCACCCAGGGACTTAGGGGTGGCTACACCTTC. This codes for CASSTQGLRGGYTF.

The chain uses TRBV9 and TRBJ1-3; possible D gene TRBD1, 5 bases. There are 15 residues in the CDR3. Germline loops: CDR1 SGDLS, CDR2 YYNGEE. Trimming removed 4 bases from V and 2 bases from J, with 13 bases in between. The DNA of the CDR3 is TGTGCCAGCAGCTTGGAGGGGACGACTGGAAACACCATATATTTT. Residues: CASSLEGTTGNTIYF.

J is TRBJ2-5 and V is TRBV7-3; TRBD2 matches at 8 bases. CDR1 SGHTA and CDR2 FQGTGA come from the germline V gene. The trim removed 0 bases at V and 5 bases at J, leaving 11 bases unmatched. The CDR3 covers 17 residues. The CDR3 is CASSLTGAGGVGETQYF. The CDR3 bases are TGTGCCAGCAGCTTAACAGGTGCGGGAGGCGTAGGCGAGACCCAGTACTTC.

This chain uses TRBV28 with TRBJ1-1; D unclear. Trimming stripped 2 bases from V and 3 bases from J, with 4 bases between. From germline, CDR1 is MDHEN and CDR2 SYDVKM. The CDR3 length is 12 residues. The CDR3 bases are TGTGCCAGCAGTTTACAGTACACTGAAGCTTTCTTT. Its protein product is CASSLQYTEAFF. The whole variable domain, filled in from reference TRBV28 and TRBJ1-1, reads DVKVTQSSRYLVKRTGEKVFLECVQDMDHENMFWYRQDPGLGLRLIYFSYDVKMKEKGDIPEGYSVSREKKERFSLILESASTNQTSMYLCASSLQYTEAFFGQGTRLTVV.

This clone occurred once. The chain links TRBV5-6 to TRBJ1-2, with a weak D call TRBD1 (6 bases). The V end was cut by 3 bases, the J end by 8 bases, with 14 bases between. The CDR3 totals 13 residues. Germline V CDR1 and CDR2: SGHDT, YYEEEE. The CDR3 sequence: CASSSYGGEGYTF. The CDR3 DNA reads TGTGCCAGCAGCTCCTATGGGGGCGAAGGCTACACCTTC.

V and J are TRBV28 and TRBJ2-7; 14 bases are a match to TRBD2. Looked up from germline, CDR1 is MDHEN and CDR2 is SYDVKM. After removal of 3 bases from V and 7 bases from J, the junction contained 8 bases not matched to a gene. The CDR3 sequence is 16 residues long. For the CDR3, the DNA is TGTGCCAGCAGTTTTCCGGGACTAGCGGGAGTGGAGGAGCAGTACTTC. This sequence encodes CASSFPGLAGVEEQYF.

V usage is TRBV7-8 and J usage is TRBJ1-1, with 8 bases lining up with TRBD1. The CDR3 sequence is 15 residues long. Germline V gene data show CDR1 as SGHVS and CDR2 as FQNEAQ. Losses at the gene ends were 5 bases for V and 1 base for J; bases not matched to a gene: 6. The chain's CDR3 is CASSPRGLGNTEAFF. CDR3 DNA: TGTGCCAGCAGCCCCAGGGGGCTAGGGAACACTGAAGCTTTCTTT.